The 3 T cell receptor beta chains listed next were all sequenced from one sample in a study of blood T cell repertoires in COVID-19 (dated by TCRdb to about 2020). Libraries were built with the immunoSEQ multiplex PCR assay. TCRdb carries this immuneACCESS record with in-frame sequences only. Its versions omit some clonotypes, under half of them owing to an unresolved V gene in the studies checked, with the rest unexplained. Present in this sample are more than 200,000 clones, about 88% of which were seen just once. The top ten clonotypes cover 1.5% to 2% of the sample. Sequenced material: PBMCs or T cells enriched from blood (not recorded which). These receptors all come from a woman in her forties or fifties who had recovered from COVID-19.

The chain combines TRBV11-2 with TRBJ1-1; D unresolved. From germline, CDR1 is SGHAT and CDR2 FQNNGV. This CDR3 is built from 15 residues. Deletions cut 5 bases from V and 0 bases from J, with 13 bases between. The CDR3 DNA is TGTGCCAGCAGCCTGTCCGTCGGGGTGAACACTGAAGCTTTCTTT. It translates to CASSLSVGVNTEAFF.

This sequence joins TRBV27 and TRBJ1-1; TRBD1 is a possible D gene (5 bases). V was clipped by 6 bases and J by 0 bases, with 11 bases between them. The CDR3 is 14 residues long. In germline, CDR1 is MNHEY, CDR2 SMNVEV (reference sequence). The chain's CDR3 is CASRLTDMNTEAFF. The CDR3 nucleotides are TGTGCCAGCAGATTGACAGACATGAACACTGAAGCTTTCTTT.

This clone was counted between two and nine times. This chain links TRBV5-6 with TRBJ1-4; unclear D gene. CDR3 length equals 15 residues. Trimming took 2 bases from V and 6 from J, leaving 14 bases between them. Per the germline V gene, CDR1 is SGHDT and CDR2 is YYEEEE. The CDR3 sequence is CASSFPGIIDEKLFF. The CDR3 nucleotides are TGTGCCAGCAGCTTTCCCGGGATCATTGATGAAAAACTGTTTTTT.